This passage covers 16 T cell receptor beta chains from one sample sequenced in a study of blood T cell repertoires in COVID-19. Assay: immunoSEQ multiplex PCR; the TCRdb copy retains only in-frame clones and omits some. The sample has 150,000 to 200,000 clones, roughly 89% seen once; the top ten hold around 2.3%. What was sequenced was PBMCs or T cells enriched from blood (not recorded which). All receptors come from a woman aged 40 to 50 with acute COVID-19.

The V and J genes are TRBV18 and TRBJ1-6; D unresolved. The CDR3 has 16 amino acids. Trimming cost V 3 bases and J 8 bases, with 17 bases left between them. Germline V gene sequence: CDR1 KGHSH, CDR2 LQKENI. The CDR3 reads CASSPINRSRDSPLHF. CDR3 DNA sequence: TGTGCCAGCTCACCGATTAATCGGTCCCGTGATTCACCCCTCCACTTT.

The CDR3 DNA reads TGTGCCAGCAGCTTGGGGACTAGCGGGGTGGGAAATGAGCAGTTCTTC. As protein: CASSLGTSGVGNEQFF. This sequence joins TRBV7-8 and TRBJ2-1, with 13 positions matching TRBD2. With V trimmed by 3 bases and J by 7 bases, 6 bases remained unmatched. The germline V gene encodes CDR1 SGHVS and CDR2 FQNEAQ. CDR3 length: 16 amino acids.

The gene calls are TRBV29-1 and TRBJ2-7; 8 bases are a match to TRBD1. V was pared by 0 bases and J by 6 bases, with 7 bases of the junction left unmatched. This CDR3 has 14 residues. Germline V CDR1 and CDR2: SQVTM, ANQGSEA. The CDR3 is CSVEDLQGAGEQYF. The CDR3 coding sequence is TGCAGCGTTGAAGATCTTCAGGGGGCGGGCGAGCAGTACTTC.

The CDR3 sequence: CASSQGFSGTENEKLFF. In DNA form, the CDR3 reads TGTGCCAGCAGCCAAGGTTTCTCCGGGACAGAGAATGAAAAACTGTTTTTT. The rearrangement joins TRBV3-1 (or the pseudogene TRBV3-2) to TRBJ1-4; 7 bases are shared with TRBD1. The junction had 10 bases not matched to a gene; V was cut back by 1 base and J by 5 bases. The CDR3 totals 17 residues. The germline gives CDR1 LGHDT, CDR2 YNNKEL (reference sequence).

The chain uses TRBV7-7 and TRBJ2-2; the D gene is possibly TRBD1 (5 bases). The V gene lost 5 bases and the J gene lost 3 bases, with 16 bases spanning the gap. This CDR3 is built from 16 residues. Germline V lookup: CDR1 SSHAT, CDR2 FNYEAQ (reference sequence). The DNA for the CDR3 is TGTGCCAGCAGCCCGCAATCCAGGGTAGACACCGGGGAGCTGTTTTTT. Its translation: CASSPQSRVDTGELFF.

CDR3 coding DNA: TGTGCCAGCAGCCCCGGACAGACTCTTTCACCCCTCCACTTT. It codes for CASSPGQTLSPLHF. This chain links TRBV28 with TRBJ1-6; D is perhaps TRBD1 (6 bases). Germline-derived CDR1 and CDR2 are MDHEN and SYDVKM. V lost 6 bases to trimming and J lost 9 bases, with 15 bases between them. The CDR3 has 14 residues.

This chain uses TRBV29-1 with TRBJ2-2; 7 nucleotides agree with TRBD2. With V trimmed by 7 bases and J by 5 bases, 16 bases remained unmatched. The CDR3 runs 16 residues. CDR1 is SQVTM and CDR2 is ANQGSEA in the germline V gene. DNA of the CDR3: TGCAGCGCATACGGGACTATCAAGCGTGGGACCGGGGAGCTGTTTTTT. It encodes CSAYGTIKRGTGELFF.

The chain is built from TRBV19 and TRBJ1-2; 8 bases are a match to TRBD1. Trimming at V came to 6 bases and at J to 7 bases, leaving 4 bases not matched to a gene. Germline V gene sequence: CDR1 LNHDA, CDR2 SQIVND (reference sequence). This CDR3 spans 12 amino acids. The CDR3 sequence: CASRDRESGYTF. The CDR3, as DNA: TGTGCCAGTAGGGACAGGGAATCTGGCTACACCTTC.

The CDR3 sequence: CASSKRVPGDYGYTF. DNA for the CDR3: TGCGCCAGCAGCAAGAGGGTCCCCGGGGACTATGGCTACACCTTC. The genes are TRBV5-1 and TRBJ1-2; D gene uncertain. Between the trimmed V and J ends, which lost 4 bases and 3 bases, there was a span of 16 bases. Germline V gene data show CDR1 as SGHRS and CDR2 as YFSETQ. This CDR3 region has 15 residues.

The V call is TRBV30, the J call TRBJ1-6; tentative D call: TRBD1 (6 bases). Looked up from germline, CDR1 is GTSNPN and CDR2 is SVGIG (reference sequence). CDR3 length equals 14 residues. CDR3 residues: CASGGNHYNSPLHF. In DNA, the CDR3 is TGTGCGTCGGGGGGCAACCACTATAATTCACCCCTCCACTTT.

This clone was picked up a small number of times. The V and J genes are TRBV5-6 and TRBJ2-5; possible D gene TRBD1, 7 bases. V was pared by 7 bases and J by 4 bases, with 17 bases between. The CDR3 loop spans 14 amino acids. Germline-derived CDR1 and CDR2 are SGHDT and YYEEEE. The CDR3 loop reads CASRRHRGGETQYF. The CDR3, as DNA: TGTGCCAGCCGCCGGCACAGGGGAGGAGAGACCCAGTACTTC. The full variable domain, completed using reference TRBV5-6 and TRBJ2-5, is DAGVTQSPTHLIKTRGQQVTLRCSPKSGHDTVSWYQQALGQGPQFIFQYYEEEERQRGNFPDRFSGHQFPNYSSELNVNALLLGDSALYLCASRRHRGGETQYFGPGTRLLVL.

The CDR3 region is CASSFFRNEQFF. The CDR3 coding sequence is TGTGCCAGCAGTTTTTTTAGAAATGAGCAGTTCTTC. The chain couples TRBV12-3 or TRBV12-4 to TRBJ2-1, with D unresolved. The CDR3 loop spans 12 amino acids. The V gene lost 3 bases and the J gene lost 7 bases, with 7 bases spanning the gap.

The J gene is TRBJ2-1, the V gene TRBV19, with D possibly TRBD1 on 6 matching bases. Trimming shortened V by 1 base and J by 4 bases, and 8 bases separated the two germline ends. Germline V gene data show CDR1 as LNHDA and CDR2 as SQIVND (reference sequence). The CDR3 runs 14 residues. The CDR3 loop reads CASSIGTAYNEQFF. The CDR3, as DNA: TGTGCCAGTAGTATAGGGACAGCTTACAATGAGCAGTTCTTC.

The genes are TRBV6-5 and TRBJ1-6; possibly TRBD1 for D (6 bases). In germline, CDR1 is MNHEY, CDR2 SVGAGI. With 0 bases removed from V and 5 bases from J, the gap between germline ends came to 8 bases. The CDR3 runs to 15 residues. CDR3 sequence (DNA): TGTGCCAGCAGTTACTCGGACAGCCATAATTCACCCCTCCACTTT. It translates to CASSYSDSHNSPLHF.

The V gene is TRBV6-5, the J gene TRBJ2-5; possibly TRBD2 for D (5 bases). Germline values: CDR1 MNHEY, CDR2 SVGAGI. Trimming took 1 base from V and 4 from J, leaving 10 bases between them. The CDR3 extends over 14 amino acids. As DNA, the CDR3 is TGTGCCAGCAGTTACTATGGGAGTCCAGAGACCCAGTACTTC. Amino acid sequence: CASSYYGSPETQYF.

V and J are TRBV28 and TRBJ1-4, with 7 bases matching TRBD1. Trimming cost V 7 bases and J 10 bases; bases outside gene matches: 9. Per germline, CDR1 MDHEN and CDR2 SYDVKM. This CDR3 is built from 13 residues. The CDR3 reads CASIETGKGKLFF. Here the CDR3 DNA reads TGTGCCAGCATTGAGACAGGGAAGGGAAAACTGTTTTTT.